These T cell receptor beta chains were read from a single sample in a study of tumor-infiltrating lymphocytes in primary liver carcinoma. Using its own MiXCR run on the multiplex PCR reads, TCRdb lists one record per CDR3 protein. The top ten hold about a sixth of the sample, which has about 320,000 distinct CDR3 sequences, 50% to 75% seen once. Sequences were obtained from peripheral blood. Every receptor here comes from a woman aged 30 to 39 with primary liver carcinoma and hepatitis B virus infection. The CDR3 runs from the conserved cysteine through the conserved F or W. The D gene is left open where the match is weak. The size entry is marked missing in some rows and otherwise reads once, few, many or a size class.

size: .; V: TRBV6-5; J: TRBJ2-2; D: .; DNA: TGTGCCAGCACGAAACTAGCAGCCAACACCGGGGAGCTGTTTTTT; CDR3: CASTKLAANTGELFF
size: few; V: TRBV7-9; J: TRBJ2-5; D: .; DNA: TGTGCCAGCAGCTTGATACAGGGAGTAGAAGAGACCCAGTACTTC; CDR3: CASSLIQGVEETQYF
size: .; V: TRBV6-5; J: TRBJ2-6; D: .; DNA: TGTGCCAGCGGACGGAACTCTGGGGCCAACGTCCTGACTTTC; CDR3: CASGRNSGANVLTF
size: many; V: TRBV12-3/TRBV12-4; J: TRBJ2-1; D: .; DNA: TGTGCCAGCACTAGCCCCTACAATGAGCAGTTCTTC; CDR3: CASTSPYNEQFF
size: .; V: TRBV6-1; J: TRBJ2-1; D: TRBD1; DNA: TGTGCCAGCAGTGAACCGGGACAGGATTACAATGAGCAGTTCTTC; CDR3: CASSEPGQDYNEQFF
size: few; V: TRBV4-2; J: TRBJ2-7; D: TRBD2; DNA: TGTGCCAGCAGCCAAGATGGGACTAGCGGAATCTCCTACGAGCAGTACTTC; CDR3: CASSQDGTSGISYEQYF
size: .; V: TRBV5-1; J: TRBJ2-3; D: .; DNA: TGCGCCAGCAGCCCACAACAGGGTGCAGATACGCAGTATTTT; CDR3: CASSPQQGADTQYF
size: .; V: TRBV21-1; J: TRBJ2-1; D: .; DNA: TGTGCCAACATCAAACCCCACCCTAGCGGCCAGACGGGTGAGCAGTTCTTC; CDR3: CANIKPHPSGQTGEQFF
size: few; V: TRBV29-1; J: TRBJ2-2; D: TRBD1; DNA: TGCAGCGTCGTCCTTGGACAGGGGTACACCGGGGAGCAGTTTTTT; CDR3: CSVVLGQGYTGEQFF
size: .; V: TRBV24-1; J: TRBJ1-1; D: .; DNA: TGTGCCACAGGGGCGGGATCCATGAACACTGAAGCTTTCTTT; CDR3: CATGAGSMNTEAFF
size: once; V: TRBV4-2; J: TRBJ1-1; D: .; DNA: TGTGCCAGCAGCCAAGACTGGGGCTTGAACACTGAAGTTTTCTTT; CDR3: CASSQDWGLNTEVFF
size: .; V: TRBV11-3; J: TRBJ2-7; D: .; DNA: TGTGCTAGCAACTTCAGGGGGGACTACGAGCAGTACTTC; CDR3: CASNFRGDYEQYF
size: .; V: TRBV28; J: TRBJ2-7; D: .; DNA: TGTGCCAGCAGGGAGTCATCGGGGGCAAGCTATGAGCAGTACTTC; CDR3: CASRESSGASYEQYF
size: .; V: TRBV5-1; J: TRBJ2-1; D: .; DNA: TGCGCCAGCAGCATGTTATCCGGCTATGAGCAGTTCTTC; CDR3: CASSMLSGYEQFF